This is a list of T cell receptor beta chains from one sample in a study of early T cells in non-severe SARS-CoV-2 infection. Via MiXCR, TCRdb re-called the 5' RACE reads, giving one row per CDR3 protein. The data contain 65,000 to 95,000 distinct CDR3 sequences, about 16% of them seen just once; the ten biggest clones take up 2.9%. What was sequenced was whole blood. Receptor source: an adult who was a healthcare worker with PCR-confirmed SARS-CoV-2 infection or an uninfected control (not recorded which). Each CDR3 is given with its conserved first and last residue. D genes are given only for firm matches. Part of the rows lack a size; the others show once, few, many or a class for expanded clones.

V	size	D	J	CDR3	DNA
TRBV28	-	-	TRBJ2-5	CASRRQYQETQYF	TGTGCCAGCAGAAGACAGTACCAAGAGACCCAGTACTTC
TRBV20-1	few	TRBD1	TRBJ1-6	CSARGQGEVYNSPLHF	TGCAGTGCTAGAGGACAGGGAGAGGTGTATAATTCACCCCTCCACTTT
TRBV24-1	few	TRBD1	TRBJ2-3	CATSDRTGGYTDTQYF	TGTGCCACCAGTGATCGAACAGGGGGCTACACAGATACGCAGTATTTT
TRBV7-9	few	-	TRBJ2-7	CASSSPPGRWEQYF	TGTGCCAGCAGCTCCCCTCCCGGGAGATGGGAGCAGTACTTC
TRBV18	-	-	TRBJ1-3	CASSPLSSSGNTIYF	TGTGCCAGCTCACCTTTAAGTAGCTCTGGAAACACCATATATTTT
TRBV18	few	-	TRBJ1-1	CASSPTGDFAEAFF	TGTGCCAGCTCACCAACCGGGGATTTCGCTGAAGCTTTCTTT
TRBV6-1	many	-	TRBJ2-7	CASSNGGRYPTYEQYF	TGTGCCAGCAGTAACGGGGGCCGCTACCCCACCTACGAGCAGTACTTC
TRBV6-2/TRBV6-3	-	-	TRBJ2-3	CASSAAPWTTQYF	TGTGCCAGCAGTGCGGCCCCCTGGACTACGCAGTATTTT
TRBV11-3	few	-	TRBJ2-1	CASSLVVIWANEQFF	TGTGCCAGCAGCTTAGTAGTGATCTGGGCTAATGAGCAGTTCTTC
TRBV4-2	-	-	TRBJ2-2	CASSLTGDTGELFF	TGTGCCAGCAGCCTAACGGGCGACACCGGGGAGCTGTTTTTT
TRBV29-1	many	-	TRBJ2-2	CSVTLGPNTGELFF	TGCAGCGTTACTCTTGGCCCGAACACCGGGGAGCTGTTTTTT
TRBV20-1	once	TRBD2	TRBJ2-3	CSALSSGTAPDTQYF	TGCAGTGCCCTCTCTAGCGGGACTGCCCCAGATACGCAGTATTTT
TRBV6-5	-	TRBD2	TRBJ2-7	CASSYKRGAPYEQYF	TGTGCCAGCAGTTACAAGCGGGGGGCCCCCTACGAGCAGTACTTC
TRBV5-1	-	-	TRBJ1-1	CASSAKQSNTEAFF	TGCGCCAGCAGCGCAAAACAGAGTAACACTGAAGCTTTCTTT
TRBV29-1	-	-	TRBJ1-1	CSVEIVGTEAFF	TGCAGCGTTGAAATCGTGGGGACTGAAGCTTTCTTT
TRBV11-2	many	TRBD1	TRBJ2-2	CASSLRGLTGVNTGELFF	TGTGCCAGCAGCTTAAGGGGCCTGACAGGGGTCAACACCGGGGAGCTGTTTTTT
TRBV20-1	few	-	TRBJ2-7	CSARKLAVWSSYEQYF	TGCAGTGCTAGGAAATTAGCGGTTTGGAGCTCCTACGAGCAGTACTTC
TRBV13	-	TRBD2	TRBJ2-6	CASSYRGLTSGANVLTF	TGTGCCAGCAGCTACCGGGGACTAACCTCTGGGGCCAACGTCCTGACTTTC
TRBV12-3/TRBV12-4	few	-	TRBJ2-3	CASSLLFTDTQYF	TGTGCCAGCAGTTTATTGTTCACAGATACGCAGTATTTT
TRBV5-1	-	-	TRBJ1-2	CASSLARQESYGYTF	TGCGCCAGCAGCTTGGCTCGACAGGAATCCTATGGCTACACCTTC
TRBV18	few	-	TRBJ1-1	CASSPLDSVKAFF	TGTGCCAGCTCACCGCTCGACAGCGTTAAAGCTTTCTTT
TRBV30	many	-	TRBJ1-1	CAWSRVAEAFF	TGTGCCTGGAGTAGGGTCGCTGAAGCTTTCTTT
TRBV5-1	few	-	TRBJ2-5	CASSLMGSRQETQYF	TGCGCCAGCAGCTTGATGGGGAGCCGCCAAGAGACCCAGTACTTC
TRBV6-5	-	-	TRBJ1-5	CASRNREYPPQHF	TGTGCCAGCAGGAACAGGGAGTATCCGCCCCAGCATTTT
TRBV10-3	few	TRBD1	TRBJ2-6	CAISESGQGARISPGANVLIF	TGTGCCATCAGTGAGTCGGGACAGGGGGCGCGTATATCCCCTGGGGCCAACGTCCTGATTTTC
TRBV6-5	-	-	TRBJ2-3	CASSYRAGDTQYF	TGTGCCAGCAGTTACAGGGCTGGAGATACGCAGTATTTT
TRBV7-9	-	TRBD1	TRBJ2-7	CASSVGQGNPFGTNEQYF	TGTGCCAGCAGTGTCGGACAGGGGAACCCTTTCGGGACTAACGAGCAGTACTTC
TRBV11-3	many	TRBD1	TRBJ1-2	CASSFAPPGQGGGYTF	TGTGCCAGCAGCTTCGCGCCACCGGGACAGGGTGGAGGCTACACCTTC
TRBV2	-	TRBD1	TRBJ1-4	CASNGQGSEKLFF	TGTGCCAGCAATGGACAGGGGAGTGAAAAACTGTTTTTT
TRBV11-2	few	-	TRBJ2-4	CASSSGGWENIQYF	TGTGCCAGCAGCTCTGGGGGGTGGGAAAACATTCAGTACTTC
TRBV10-2	-	TRBD1	TRBJ1-1	CASTTRSQGGTEAFF	TGCGCCAGCACCACAAGGTCCCAGGGGGGCACTGAAGCTTTCTTT
TRBV6-1	few	-	TRBJ2-1	CASRDGRSSYNEQFF	TGTGCCAGCAGGGATGGACGGAGCTCCTACAATGAGCAGTTCTTC
TRBV4-1	-	-	TRBJ1-4	CVSWEGKLFF	TGCGTCAGCTGGGAGGGGAAACTGTTTTTT
TRBV3-1	few	-	TRBJ1-1	CASSQDLGGTEAFF	TGTGCCAGCAGCCAAGATCTAGGGGGCACTGAAGCTTTCTTT
TRBV5-1	-	-	TRBJ2-3	CASSLWGTDTQYF	TGCGCCAGCAGCTTGTGGGGCACAGATACGCAGTATTTT
TRBV10-1	-	-	TRBJ1-3	CASRPDETVTDSGNTIYF	TGCGCCAGCAGACCCGATGAGACAGTTACGGACTCTGGAAACACCATATATTTT
TRBV6-6	-	TRBD1	TRBJ1-1	CASSDRGRNTEAFF	TGTGCCAGCAGTGACAGGGGGCGAAACACTGAAGCTTTCTTT
TRBV9	-	TRBD1	TRBJ2-5	CASSTGQMTYQETQYF	TGTGCCAGCAGCACGGGACAGATGACGTACCAAGAGACCCAGTACTTC
TRBV29-1	-	-	TRBJ1-2	CSVGRGRNSWANYGYTF	TGCAGCGTTGGGCGGGGACGCAACAGTTGGGCAAACTATGGCTACACCTTC
TRBV5-1	-	-	TRBJ2-3	CASSLEPLSTDTQYF	TGCGCCAGCAGCTTAGAACCGCTAAGCACAGATACGCAGTATTTT
TRBV5-6	-	-	TRBJ2-1	CASFEGLGEQFF	TGTGCCAGCTTCGAAGGATTGGGAGAGCAGTTCTTC
TRBV20-1	few	TRBD1	TRBJ1-6	CSAPTWRDRHYNSPLHF	TGCAGTGCTCCTACGTGGCGGGACAGGCACTATAATTCACCCCTCCACTTT
TRBV11-2	many	TRBD1	TRBJ1-2	CASSRGTARDGYTF	TGTGCCAGCAGCCGCGGGACAGCGAGGGATGGCTACACCTTC
TRBV7-9	-	TRBD2	TRBJ2-3	CASSLRGTSGPADTQYF	TGTGCCAGCAGCTTAAGAGGGACTAGCGGACCTGCGGATACGCAGTATTTT
TRBV11-1	-	TRBD2	TRBJ2-1	CASSYTGTSASNEQFF	TGTGCCAGCAGCTATACCGGGACTAGCGCGTCCAATGAGCAGTTCTTC
TRBV7-2	few	-	TRBJ2-5	CASSFTEETQYF	TGTGCCAGCAGCTTTACAGAAGAGACCCAGTACTTC
TRBV5-5	-	-	TRBJ2-2	CASSRDSLNTGELFF	TGTGCCAGCAGCCGTGACAGCTTGAACACCGGGGAGCTGTTTTTT
TRBV29-1	-	-	TRBJ1-1	CSVSWLSRAEAFF	TGCAGCGTTAGTTGGCTGAGTCGCGCTGAAGCTTTCTTT